The next 19 T cell receptor beta chains were all read from a single sample in a study of cytomegalovirus exposure and HLA in healthy donors. Some clones are missing from TCRdb's copy, which holds only in-frame ones; the method was immunoSEQ multiplex PCR. Of about 120,000 clones listed, 89% were seen once; the top ten hold 1% to 1.5%. Sequenced material: PBMCs. The origin of the receptors is a woman younger than 35 in good health and CMV-seronegative.

The chain carries TRBV7-8 and TRBJ1-4; perhaps TRBD1 as D (6 bases). This CDR3 comprises 14 residues. Germline values: CDR1 SGHVS, CDR2 FQNEAQ. V lost 2 bases and J lost 2, with 6 bases in between. In nucleotides, the CDR3 is TGTGCCAGCAGCTTACAGGGGACTAATGAAAAACTGTTTTTT. This gives the protein CASSLQGTNEKLFF.

The rearrangement uses TRBV18 and TRBJ1-1, with 7 bases aligning to TRBD1. The J segment lost 4 bases and the V segment lost 3 bases, leaving 2 bases of the junction unmatched. Germline lookup yields CDR1 KGHSH and CDR2 LQKENI. The CDR3 extends over 13 amino acids. CDR3 protein: CASSPGQFTEAFF. For the CDR3, the DNA is TGTGCCAGCTCACCGGGACAGTTCACTGAAGCTTTCTTT.

This sequence joins TRBV5-5 and TRBJ2-1; the match to TRBD2 covers 11 bases. The CDR3 loop spans 15 amino acids. The J segment lost 4 bases and the V segment lost 4 bases, leaving 4 bases of the junction unmatched. CDR1 is SGHKS, CDR2 YYEKEE, per germline (reference sequence). The CDR3 sequence is CASSPTSGTYNEQFF. CDR3 coding DNA: TGTGCCAGCAGCCCGACTAGCGGGACATACAATGAGCAGTTCTTC.

V is TRBV5-1 and J is TRBJ1-1, with a tentative D call TRBD1 (6 bases). The CDR3 consists of 14 residues. The germline V gene encodes CDR1 SGHRS and CDR2 YFSETQ. Deletions cut 2 bases from V and 1 base from J, with 9 bases between. CDR3 DNA: TGCGCCAGCAGCTTCATGGACAGGAACACTGAAGCTTTCTTT. It is translated as CASSFMDRNTEAFF.

The chain is built from TRBV18 and TRBJ1-1; no clear D. Germline values: CDR1 KGHSH, CDR2 LQKENI. There are 15 residues in the CDR3. Between the trimmed V and J ends, which lost 3 bases and 2 bases, there was a span of 13 bases. Here the CDR3 DNA reads TGTGCCAGCTCACCCTCCATAGAGCCAAACACTGAAGCTTTCTTT. Translated, it gives CASSPSIEPNTEAFF.

The V call is TRBV10-3, the J call TRBJ2-7, with 11 bases that match TRBD2. CDR1 is ENHRY and CDR2 is SYGVKD in the germline V gene. This CDR3 is 18 amino acids long. Trimming at V came to 3 bases and at J to 7 bases, leaving 17 bases not matched to a gene. The CDR3 DNA follows: TGTGCCATCAGTGAAAGAGCTTCCGGGACTAGCGGTTCAAAGGAGCAGTACTTC. The encoded protein is CAISERASGTSGSKEQYF.

A single count supports this clone. The rearrangement joins TRBV6-1 to TRBJ1-5; 11 nucleotides line up with TRBD1. Trimming at V came to 8 bases and at J to 6 bases, leaving 6 bases not matched to a gene. Germline V gene sequence: CDR1 MNHNS, CDR2 SASEGT. This CDR3 has 14 amino acids. The CDR3 spells CASDRTGGRQPQHF. CDR3 sequence (DNA): TGTGCCAGCGACAGGACAGGGGGCCGTCAGCCCCAGCATTTT.

J is TRBJ2-7 and V is TRBV5-1; D gene unclear. The J call may be faulty, since TRBJ2-1 better matches the DNA end. The CDR3 contains 13 residues. CDR1 is SGHRS and CDR2 is YFSETQ in the germline V gene. CDR3 in amino acids: CASSLVTHYEQFF. For the CDR3, the DNA is TGCGCCAGCAGCTTGGTCACCCACTATGAGCAGTTCTTC.

The chain combines TRBV10-3 with TRBJ1-4, with a weak D call TRBD1 (5 bases). CDR3 length equals 12 residues. Germline CDR1 reads ENHRY; CDR2 reads SYGVKD. The V end lost 6 bases, the J end lost 8 bases, and 10 bases lay between the germline ends. CDR3 nucleotide sequence: TGTGCCATCAGCGGGACTAGGGAAAAACTGTTTTTT. Its translation: CAISGTREKLFF.

This clone was detected once. The chain recombines TRBV5-1 with TRBJ2-5, with 9 bases that match TRBD1. Losses at the gene ends were 4 bases for V and 2 bases for J; bases not matched to a gene: 3. Germline V CDR1 and CDR2: SGHRS, YFSETQ. This CDR3 spans 14 amino acids. The CDR3 DNA is TGCGCCAGCAGCCGGGACAGGGTTCAAGAGACCCAGTACTTC. Protein: CASSRDRVQETQYF.

This chain joins TRBV29-1 and TRBJ1-1, with 9 bases that match TRBD1. Germline CDR1 reads SQVTM; CDR2 reads ANQGSEA. V dropped 3 bases and J dropped 5; count of bases not matched to a gene: 7. CDR3 length: 14 amino acids. This CDR3 reads CSVEAQGARTEAFF. Written as DNA, the CDR3 is TGCAGCGTTGAGGCACAGGGGGCGCGTACTGAAGCTTTCTTT. Variable domain in full (rest from reference TRBV29-1 and TRBJ1-1): SAVISQKPSRDICQRGTSLTIQCQVDSQVTMMFWYRQQPGQSLTLIATANQGSEATYESGFVIDKFPISRPNLTFSTLTVSNMSPEDSSIYLCSVEAQGARTEAFFGQGTRLTVV.

The chain uses TRBV15 and TRBJ1-4; 8 bases map to TRBD1. The CDR3 consists of 15 residues. Trimming removed 1 base from V and 10 bases from J; junction bases left unmatched: 8. From germline, CDR1 is LNHNV and CDR2 YYDKDF (reference sequence). CDR3 sequence (DNA): TGTGCCACCAGCAGAGTCAGGGGGCCTGTTGTAAAACTGTTTTTT. This sequence encodes CATSRVRGPVVKLFF. The full variable domain, in which reference TRBV15 and TRBJ1-4 provide the parts outside the CDR3, is DAMVIQNPRYQVTQFGKPVTLSCSQTLNHNVMYWYQQKSSQAPKLLFHYYDKDFNNEADTPDNFQSRRPNTSFCFLDIRSPGLGDTAMYLCATSRVRGPVVKLFFGSGTQLSVL.

V and J are TRBV18 and TRBJ1-3, with unresolved D. V was trimmed by 6 bases and J by 3 bases, leaving 12 bases between them. The CDR3 has 14 amino acids. CDR1 and CDR2 (germline): KGHSH, LQKENI. The CDR3 sequence is CASSLTQFGNTIYF. The CDR3 DNA reads TGTGCCAGCTCCCTCACTCAATTTGGAAACACCATATATTTT.

The genes are TRBV20-1 and TRBJ2-5; D is ambiguous. The CDR3 totals 11 residues. The V end was cut by 3 bases, the J end by 3 bases, with 5 bases between. Germline-derived CDR1 and CDR2 are DFQATT and SNEGSKA (reference sequence). CDR3 region: CSASHKETQYF. The CDR3 nucleotides read TGCAGTGCTAGTCACAAAGAGACCCAGTACTTC.

The chain uses TRBV29-1 and TRBJ1-2; TRBD1 might be the D (5 bases). Looked up from germline, CDR1 is SQVTM and CDR2 is ANQGSEA. CDR3 size: 11 residues. The ends were cut back, 4 bases at V and 6 bases at J, with 9 bases in the middle. The CDR3 is CSVVRGDGYTF. The DNA for the CDR3 is TGCAGCGTTGTTCGGGGGGATGGCTACACCTTC.

The J gene is TRBJ2-1, the V gene TRBV4-1; TRBD1 is a possible D gene (6 bases). The CDR3 extends over 16 amino acids. Trimming took 2 bases from V and 5 from J, leaving 16 bases between them. The germline V gene encodes CDR1 MGHRA and CDR2 YSYEKL. CDR3 nucleotide sequence: TGCGCCAGCAGCCAACCTAACAGGGATCGGAACAATGAGCAGTTCTTC. Its protein is CASSQPNRDRNNEQFF.

DNA for the CDR3: TGTGCCAGCAGTTACGGGCGATCGGGAGACCGTACGCAGTATTTT. Its translation is CASSYGRSGDRTQYF. The V call is TRBV6-6, the J call TRBJ2-3; D may be TRBD2 (6 bases). V was pared by 2 bases and J by 8 bases, with 17 bases between. Germline V CDR1 and CDR2: MNHNY, SVGAGI (reference sequence). The CDR3 is made up of 15 amino acids.

The rearrangement links TRBV2 to TRBJ1-5; 8 positions agree with TRBD1. This CDR3 comprises 13 residues. The germline CDR1 and CDR2 sequences are SNHLY and FYNNEI. V was pared by 8 bases and J by 3 bases, with 3 bases of the junction left unmatched. CDR3 region: CASRDRHNQPQHF. CDR3 DNA sequence: TGTGCCAGCCGGGACAGGCACAATCAGCCCCAGCATTTT. Full variable domain (rest looked up from reference TRBV2 and TRBJ1-5): EPEVTQTPSHQVTQMGQEVILRCVPISNHLYFYWYRQILGQKVEFLVSFYNNEISEKSEIFDDQFSVERPDGSNFTLKIRSTKLEDSAMYFCASRDRHNQPQHFGDGTRLSIL.

This rearrangement joins TRBV7-9 to TRBJ1-2, with TRBD1 as a possible D gene (5 bases). The CDR3 is 13 amino acids. Germline V gene data show CDR1 as SEHNR and CDR2 as FQNEAQ (reference sequence). V lost 11 bases and J 0 bases, leaving 13 bases between the germline ends. The CDR3 protein is CAGGDGTNYGYTF. The CDR3 nucleotides read TGTGCCGGGGGGGACGGAACTAACTATGGCTACACCTTC.